This TCR beta chain was identified in a study of shared clonotypes between healthy human individuals (dated by TCRdb to about 2020). For context, the study as a whole: The cohort comprised a couple of women and a few men aged 18 to 49 years. For each donor, CD4 naive and CD4 memory were each given three plates, CD8 naive was given two plates, and CD8 memory was given one plate. The study deeply sequenced blood TCR repertoires of about 5 healthy adults to estimate repertoire size and the extent of clonotype sharing between individuals. Libraries were prepared and TCR repertoires were sequenced by different laboratories using diverse techniques, in order to increase sequencing depth and limit assay-specific biases. Each donor's leukapheresis produced roughly between roughly 0.9 and 8.9 billion PBMCs. General findings and caveats noted by the study authors: Pairwise subsampling indicated that sequencing depth was expected to affect the degree of clonotype sharing among donors. Even with the large sequencing depth, rarefaction of the sorted-subset datasets indicated that sequencing was incomplete. Naive subsets generally had larger estimated clonotype richness than memory subsets did. The genetic and exposure-history diversity represented was limited by the small number of donors. Sampling was restricted to blood, and TCR repertoires in tissue are likely to differ from TCR repertoires in blood. Sharing across a few donors was observed for around 5% of naive CD4, 3.5% of naive CD8, roughly 2.3% of memory CD4, and roughly 0.4% of memory CD8 clonotypes. Higher generation probabilities were observed for clonotypes shared by all four sorted-subset donors than for non-shared clonotypes.

Details on this clone: Its target antigen remains unknown. The sample holds no much larger clone one base away, and base qualities are not on file.

Healthy HIV-negative adults with no recently reported acute infections or vaccinations were included as donors. Only Caucasian adults living in Nashville, Tennessee, USA were represented among the donors. Magnetic negative selection was used to enrich CD4+ T cells, after which naive cells were positively selected on CD45RA and the negative fraction became the memory subset. Blood was obtained by leukapheresis, after which PBMCs were separated by Ficoll-Histopaque density gradient centrifugation and cryopreserved in liquid nitrogen vapor phase. Purity and quantity of every magnetically sorted T cell population were checked by analytical flow cytometry. From each sorted fraction, genomic DNA was isolated and quantified by UV absorbance on a Nanodrop 2000c. The V end loses 3 bases and the J end loses 1 base, and a stretch of 10 bases separates them. The CDR3, cysteine through phenylalanine, is 15 amino acids long. CDR3 DNA is the only sequence kept; it has 45 bases, read in frame from the first base. Sequences MGHRA (CDR1) and YSYEKL (CDR2) are obtained from the germline V gene.

Using the deep immunoSEQ assay, multiplex PCR amplified TCR CDR3 regions from genomic DNA. Extracted genomic DNA from each cell subset was distributed evenly across all wells of several immunoSEQ 96-well plates, and each plate was treated as a replicate. Each replicate PCR for sorted subsets received about 0.2 ug genomic DNA, equal to tens of thousands of T cell genomes. Purified libraries were measured with a Qubit 3.0 fluorometer, size-checked on a Bioanalyzer 2100, and measured again with the KAPA Library Quantification kit. A separate single-read 150-cycle Illumina NextSeq 550 flow cell was used to sequence each immunoSEQ 96-well plate. The authors' analysis ran thus. Because the immunoSEQ output included only junctional sequences and no quality scores, the filtering could not be the same as the filtering used for full-length reads. To assign V/J genes and CDR3, sequences were annotated using PyIR, a Python wrapper for IgBLAST v1.9, with IMGT germline references. Reads were filtered out if the reads had weak V/J assignments (E-value above 1e-6), no CDR3, stop codons, out-of-frame junctions, or ambiguous translated residues. V3J clonotypes were defined by identical inferred V gene, J gene, and CDR3 amino acid sequence. Percentage overlap between repertoires was computed as shared unique clonotypes divided by the size of the smaller repertoire. Three approaches were used to assess repertoire richness: RTK rarefaction, the Chao1 estimator, and Recon v2.1 estimates of unobserved clonotypes. OLGA was used to compute generation probabilities for all TCRbeta clonotypes that the gDNA method yielded from a few donors. The table comes from immuneACCESS by way of TCRdb, which keeps in-frame sequences with V and J called. Part of the clones is missing from these tables; in studies checked, under half for an unresolved V gene and the rest for unknown reasons. V and J calls and clone size are as listed in that table; D and trimming were resolved from the DNA. Counted in this sample were hundreds of thousands of clones; more than 95% of them appeared once. Of the sample, about 0.06% falls within the top ten clones.

The sequence was collected from a woman aged 25 to 39 in good health. Material for sequencing was naive CD4+ T cells sorted from blood. The sample's cell subset or site label, decoded: CD45RA+ positively selected. Here the chain combines TRBV4-1 and TRBJ2-4, with the D gene uncertain. The CDR3 loop reads CASSQLGVAKNIQYF. At the DNA level, the sequence is TGCGCCAGCAGCCAGTTGGGTGTGGCCAAAAACATTCAGTACTTC.